This T cell receptor (beta chain) was obtained from a study of cytomegalovirus exposure and HLA in healthy donors. CDR1 and CDR2 from the germline V gene are SGHRS and YFSETQ. V dropped 3 bases and J dropped 3; count of bases not matched to a gene: 6. There are 14 residues in the CDR3. Concerning this clone: The antigen remains undetermined.

Researchers ran the PCR with 60 Vbeta and 13 Jbeta primers. Profiling relied on immunoSEQ multiplex PCR, and the TCRdb table lists in-frame clones only, not all of them. The data show 130,000 to 150,000 clones, 64% seen once. Study conclusions and caveats: The productive fraction for most TCR beta V segments was about 90% or about 30% in an earlier analysis. Cytomegalovirus association was assigned to over 150 TCR beta chains. Association with HLA alleles at 0.05 false discovery rate was found for 15,000 to 20,000 TCR beta sequences in a later analysis.

Sequenced sample: PBMCs. V and J are TRBV5-1 and TRBJ2-7, with 7 bases that match TRBD1. This clonotype was obtained from a woman between 25 and 40 years old in good health and CMV-seropositive. This CDR3 is CASSSQTGNYEQYF. The CDR3 nucleotides are TGCGCCAGCAGCTCCCAGACAGGGAACTACGAGCAGTACTTC. Variable domain in full (rest from reference TRBV5-1 and TRBJ2-7): KAGVTQTPRYLIKTRGQQVTLSCSPISGHRSVSWYQQTPGQGLQFLFEYFSETQRNKGNFPGRFSGRQFSNSRSEMNVSTLELGDSALYLCASSSQTGNYEQYFGPGTRLTVT.